Below, 29 T cell receptor beta chains from the same sample are listed, as sequenced in a study of blood T cell repertoires in COVID-19. The table came from immunoSEQ multiplex PCR; TCRdb's copy has only in-frame clones and leaves some out. The profile shows approximately 100,000 clones, 91% of them singletons. Sequencing was done on a sample of peripheral blood. All receptors derive from a human donor in a cohort sampled during active COVID-19.

The J gene is TRBJ2-7, the V gene TRBV7-7; 14 positions agree with TRBD2. V trimming: 3 bases; J trimming: 5 bases; junction bases outside the gene matches: 3. The CDR3 is made up of 15 amino acids. The germline V gene encodes CDR1 SSHAT and CDR2 FNYEAQ (reference sequence). CDR3 coding DNA: TGTGCCAGCAGCTTCGGGACTAGCGGGAGCGACGAGCAGTACTTC. Its protein product is CASSFGTSGSDEQYF.

The chain employs TRBV7-9 and TRBJ1-1; D gene unclear. The ends were cut back, 1 base at V and 11 bases at J, with 8 bases in the middle. The germline CDR1 and CDR2 sequences are SEHNR and FQNEAQ (reference sequence). This CDR3 is 11 amino acids long. The CDR3: CASSLVQDAFF. In nucleotides, the CDR3 is TGTGCCAGCAGCTTAGTCCAGGATGCTTTCTTT. The full variable domain, its missing parts supplied by reference TRBV7-9 and TRBJ1-1, is DTGVSQNPRHKITKRGQNVTFRCDPISEHNRLYWYRQTLGQGPEFLTYFQNEAQLEKSRLLSDRFSAERPKGSFSTLEIQRTEQGDSAMYLCASSLVQDAFFGQGTRLTVV.

This rearrangement joins TRBV5-5 to TRBJ1-2, with 8 bases matching TRBD1. From germline, CDR1 is SGHKS and CDR2 YYEKEE (reference sequence). The junction had 0 bases not matched to a gene; V was cut back by 3 bases and J by 5 bases. The CDR3 is 12 amino acids. The CDR3 DNA is TGTGCCAGCAGCTACAGGGGGTATGGCTACACCTTC. Amino acids: CASSYRGYGYTF.

V gene TRBV30 combines with J gene TRBJ1-1; TRBD1 agrees at 7 bases. Losses at the gene ends were 4 bases for V and 3 bases for J; bases not matched to a gene: 20. Germline lookup yields CDR1 GTSNPN and CDR2 SVGIG (reference sequence). The CDR3 loop spans 18 amino acids. Here the CDR3 reads CAWIPMAGQLMGDTEAFF. The CDR3 nucleotides read TGTGCCTGGATCCCCATGGCGGGACAGTTAATGGGAGACACTGAAGCTTTCTTT. Combining the CDR3 with reference TRBV30 and TRBJ1-1 gives the whole variable domain SQTIHQWPATLVQPVGSPLSLECTVEGTSNPNLYWYRQAAGRGLQLLFYSVGIGQISSEVPQNLSASRPQDRQFILSSKKLLLSDSGFYLCAWIPMAGQLMGDTEAFFGQGTRLTVV.

This clone was detected only a few times. Germline is not matched at one junction end, which may reflect a read error. This chain links TRBV6-1 with TRBJ2-2, with 8 nucleotides matching TRBD2. The CDR3 length is 15 residues. CDR1 is MNHNS and CDR2 is SASEGT in the germline V gene. CDR3 sequence reads: CASREAGATTGELFF. The CDR3 DNA reads as TGTGCCAGCAGGGAAGCGGGGGCCACGACCGGGGAGCTGTTTTTT.

The rearrangement links TRBV7-9 to TRBJ2-7; perhaps TRBD2 as D (5 bases). Trimming removed 5 bases at V and 9 bases at J, with 14 bases between. Per the germline V gene, CDR1 is SEHNR and CDR2 is FQNEAQ (reference sequence). The CDR3 spans 12 residues. CDR3 loop: CASSALQEGQYF. For the CDR3, the DNA is TGTGCCAGCAGCGCCCTCCAAGAGGGGCAGTACTTC.

This sequence joins TRBV3-1 (or the pseudogene TRBV3-2) and TRBJ2-2; 15 bases are a match to TRBD2. V shed 0 bases and J 1 base; nucleotides not matched to a gene: 3. The CDR3 runs 19 residues. The germline V gene encodes CDR1 LGHDT and CDR2 YNNKEL (reference sequence). The CDR3 loop is CASSQDRGLAGGNTGELFF. The CDR3, as DNA: TGTGCCAGCAGCCAAGATCGGGGACTAGCGGGGGGGAACACCGGGGAGCTGTTTTTT.

The rearrangement links TRBV24-1 to TRBJ2-5; tentatively, D is TRBD2 (6 bases). The CDR3 runs 15 residues. CDR1 is KGHDR, CDR2 SFDVKD, per germline. Trimming removed 9 bases from V and 3 bases from J, with 19 bases in between. This CDR3 reads CATGGLRGFEETQYF. CDR3 nucleotide sequence: TGTGCCACCGGAGGTCTTCGGGGGTTTGAAGAGACCCAGTACTTC.

The V call is TRBV27, the J call TRBJ1-1; D is undetermined. CDR3 length: 14 residues. Germline loops: CDR1 MNHEY, CDR2 SMNVEV (reference sequence). Trimming removed 3 bases from V and 1 base from J, with 9 bases in between. The CDR3 DNA follows: TGTGCCAGCAGTTTGTATTTCGGGAACACTGAAGCTTTCTTT. Residues: CASSLYFGNTEAFF.

The V and J genes are TRBV19 and TRBJ2-3; 12 nucleotides align to TRBD2. The junction had 5 bases not matched to a gene; V was cut back by 4 bases and J by 0 bases. Germline V lookup: CDR1 LNHDA, CDR2 SQIVND (reference sequence). The CDR3 totals 17 residues. The CDR3 region has the DNA TGTGCCAGTAGTAAACTAGCGGGAGGACCTAGCACAGATACGCAGTATTTT. Translating it yields CASSKLAGGPSTDTQYF.

The chain recombines TRBV21-1 with TRBJ2-5; no check of the table's D call, TRBD2, against the DNA was made. TRBV21-1 corresponds to a pseudogene. The CDR3 consists of 17 residues. As DNA, the CDR3 is TGTGCCAGCAGCAAATCGAAGACTAGCGGGAGTAAGGGGACCCAGTACTTC. This encodes CASSKSKTSGSKGTQYF.

This sequence joins TRBV4-3 and TRBJ2-5; weak D call: TRBD2 (7 bases). Germline CDR1 and CDR2: LGHNA and YSLEER. The CDR3 runs 17 residues. Trimming took off 0 bases at V and 2 bases at J, with 16 bases between the two ends. The CDR3 nucleotides are TGCGCCAGCAGCCAAGAACTTCGGGGGGACACTCAAGAGACCCAGTACTTC. This encodes CASSQELRGDTQETQYF.

The CDR3 coding sequence is TGTGCCAGCAGTTTAGGCCAGCGTAATGAAAAACTGTTTTTT. It is translated as CASSLGQRNEKLFF. J is TRBJ1-4 and V is TRBV28; D unresolved. The CDR3 runs 14 residues. Germline values: CDR1 MDHEN, CDR2 SYDVKM. The V gene lost 2 bases and the J gene lost 4 bases, with 8 bases spanning the gap.

V gene TRBV13 combines with J gene TRBJ2-3; D is undetermined. The CDR3 spans 14 residues. Germline V lookup: CDR1 PRHDT, CDR2 FYEKMQ (reference sequence). V shed 0 bases and J shed 2 bases, with 6 bases lying between them. As DNA, the CDR3 is TGTGCCAGCAGCTTAGGGTCTTCCACAGATACGCAGTATTTT. Amino acids: CASSLGSSTDTQYF.

This clone was detected only once. The rearrangement uses TRBV3-1 (or the pseudogene TRBV3-2) and TRBJ2-3; D gene unclear. V was clipped by 5 bases and J by 3 bases, with 9 bases between them. There are 13 residues in the CDR3. Germline V gene data show CDR1 as LGHDT and CDR2 as YNNKEL (reference sequence). The CDR3 loop is CASSSSSTDTQYF. The CDR3 DNA follows: TGTGCCAGCAGCTCAAGTAGTACAGATACGCAGTATTTT.

The chain carries TRBV29-1 and TRBJ1-2; D unresolved. The V and J ends lost 4 bases and 4 bases respectively, with 16 bases between them. This CDR3 has 14 amino acids. From germline, CDR1 is SQVTM and CDR2 ANQGSEA. CDR3 amino acids: CSVGAGRLSYGYTF. In DNA form, the CDR3 reads TGCAGCGTTGGCGCGGGAAGACTTTCCTATGGCTACACCTTC.

The chain employs TRBV4-3 and TRBJ2-7; D perhaps matches TRBD2 (6 bases). V lost 4 bases to trimming and J lost 6 bases, with 16 bases between them. Germline V gene sequence: CDR1 LGHNA, CDR2 YSLEER. The CDR3 length is 14 residues. The CDR3 DNA follows: TGCGCCAGCAGCCCGGACTACTTCAACAGCGAGCAGTACTTC. Residues: CASSPDYFNSEQYF.

The V gene is TRBV7-9, the J gene TRBJ2-1, with 8 bases that match TRBD2. This CDR3 region has 15 residues. Germline V gives CDR1 SEHNR, CDR2 FQNEAQ (reference sequence). Trimming took 0 bases from V and 5 from J; bases not matched to a gene: 3. The CDR3 DNA sequence: TGTGCCAGCAGCTTAGCAGCGGGAGCACACAATGAGCAGTTCTTC. Translated, it gives CASSLAAGAHNEQFF.

This clone has ten or more counts. V gene TRBV3-1 (or the pseudogene TRBV3-2) combines with J gene TRBJ1-1; tentative D call: TRBD1 (6 bases). V dropped 1 base and J dropped 6 bases, with 12 bases sitting between them. Germline CDR1 is LGHDT and CDR2 is YNNKEL (reference sequence). This CDR3 has 14 amino acids. For the CDR3, the DNA is TGTGCCAGCAGCCAAGGGGGGGGGCAGGCTGAAGCTTTCTTT. This gives the protein CASSQGGGQAEAFF.

The V gene is TRBV27, the J gene TRBJ2-2; TRBD2 matches 7 bases. In germline, CDR1 is MNHEY, CDR2 SMNVEV (reference sequence). The CDR3 covers 12 residues. The J segment lost 6 bases and the V segment lost 8 bases, leaving 3 bases of the junction unmatched. The CDR3 is CASSLASGELFF. CDR3 bases: TGTGCCAGCTCACTAGCGTCCGGGGAGCTGTTTTTT.

V usage is TRBV4-1 and J usage is TRBJ1-1; TRBD1 matches 8 bases. The CDR3 has 15 amino acids. Per germline, CDR1 MGHRA and CDR2 YSYEKL. V dropped 7 bases and J dropped 0; count of bases not matched to a gene: 7. DNA for the CDR3: TGCGCCAGCAACACCCGGGACAGGTTGAACACTGAAGCTTTCTTT. This codes for CASNTRDRLNTEAFF.

This chain joins TRBV4-1 and TRBJ1-3; tentative D call: TRBD1 (5 bases). The CDR3 covers 16 residues. Germline V gives CDR1 MGHRA, CDR2 YSYEKL. V was shortened by 1 base and J by 4 bases, with 14 bases between the two germline ends. As DNA, the CDR3 is TGCGCCAGCAGCCAAGTCCTGGGAGGGGTAGGAAACACCATATATTTT. It specifies CASSQVLGGVGNTIYF.

V usage is TRBV2 and J usage is TRBJ2-5, with TRBD2 identical over 10 bases. The CDR3 consists of 15 residues. J lost 9 bases, V lost 3 bases, and 10 bases had no gene match. Germline loops: CDR1 SNHLY, CDR2 FYNNEI. CDR3 DNA sequence: TGTGCCAGCAGTGACGGGACTAGCGCGGGGGGGGCCCAGTACTTC. This translates into CASSDGTSAGGAQYF.

V and J are TRBV9 and TRBJ2-3; D is unresolved. The CDR3 runs 14 residues. CDR1 and CDR2 from the germline V gene are SGDLS and YYNGEE. V dropped 2 bases and J dropped 9 bases, with 16 bases sitting between them. This CDR3 reads CASSVSGSPPTQYF. The CDR3 coding sequence is TGTGCCAGCAGCGTGTCCGGGTCTCCACCCACGCAGTATTTT.

V and J are TRBV9 and TRBJ2-3, with 8 bases matching TRBD2. The CDR3 contains 16 residues. The germline V gene encodes CDR1 SGDLS and CDR2 YYNGEE. V was clipped by 3 bases and J by 0 bases; unmatched bases: 6. The CDR3, as DNA: TGTGCCAGCAGCGCGACCACGGGGGGGAGCACAGATACGCAGTATTTT. Its translation is CASSATTGGSTDTQYF. Using reference TRBV9 and TRBJ2-3 for the parts outside the CDR3, the full variable domain is DSGVTQTPKHLITATGQRVTLRCSPRSGDLSVYWYQQSLDQGLQFLIQYYNGEERAKGNILERFSAQQFPDLHSELNLSSLELGDSALYFCASSATTGGSTDTQYFGPGTRLTVL.

The J gene is TRBJ1-2, the V gene TRBV10-2; D is unresolved. This CDR3 spans 12 amino acids. In germline, CDR1 is WSHSY, CDR2 SAAADI. V lost 10 bases and J 0 bases, leaving 9 bases between the germline ends. CDR3 in DNA: TGCGCCACCAGCCTGTCTAACTATGGCTACACCTTC. Protein sequence: CATSLSNYGYTF.

The chain links TRBV5-5 to TRBJ2-7, with TRBD1 identical over 7 bases. CDR1 is SGHKS, CDR2 YYEKEE, per germline (reference sequence). The CDR3 is 14 amino acids. With V trimmed by 0 bases and J by 4 bases, 4 bases remained unmatched. CDR3 region: CASSLADRVYEQYF. In DNA, the CDR3 is TGTGCCAGCAGCTTGGCCGACAGGGTATACGAGCAGTACTTC.

The chain joins TRBV7-8 to TRBJ2-1; 8 bases map to TRBD2. CDR1 SGHVS and CDR2 FQNEAQ come from the germline V gene. CDR3 length: 14 amino acids. With 6 bases clipped from V and 7 bases from J, the junction kept 8 bases outside the gene matches. The CDR3 is CASSKREYANEQFF. As DNA, the CDR3 is TGTGCCAGCAGTAAGCGGGAGTATGCGAATGAGCAGTTCTTC.

The V call is TRBV5-3, the J call TRBJ1-5; a possible D gene is TRBD1 (6 bases). TRBV5-3 is an ORF, with its function uncertain. The CDR3 runs to 15 residues. V lost 4 bases, J lost 6 bases, and 17 bases lay in between. For the CDR3, the DNA is TGTGCCAGAAGCGGTGGTTCAGGGGTGGGTCAGCCCCAGCATTTT. It encodes CARSGGSGVGQPQHF.